The 18 T cell receptor beta chains below come from one sample, sequenced in a study of cytomegalovirus exposure and HLA in healthy donors. PCR involved 60 Vbeta and 13 Jbeta primers. The repertoire was sequenced with immunoSEQ multiplex PCR; TCRdb's copy has only in-frame clones and lacks some. Altogether under 200,000 clones are present, about three quarters being singletons, with the ten largest covering 2.5% to 3.5%. Sequenced input: PBMCs. All receptors derive from a woman aged 45-65 years in good health and CMV-seropositive.

CDR3 DNA sequence: TGTGCCAGCAGCTTAGTTTCTAGCGGGAATTCCTACGAGCAGTACTTC. As protein: CASSLVSSGNSYEQYF. The chain has TRBV7-2 and TRBJ2-7, with TRBD2 identical over 9 bases. CDR1 is SGHTA and CDR2 is FQGNSA in the germline V gene. V shed 1 base and J 1 base; nucleotides not matched to a gene: 5. This CDR3 spans 16 amino acids.

This chain joins TRBV6-6 and TRBJ1-2; a possible D gene is TRBD1 (6 bases). Trimming removed 4 bases from V and 6 bases from J, with 15 bases in between. The germline gives CDR1 MNHNY, CDR2 SVGAGI (reference sequence). The length of the CDR3 is 14 residues. CDR3 nucleotides: TGTGCCAGCAGTTGGTCCGGGACACGGGATGGCTACACCTTC. Translation: CASSWSGTRDGYTF.

V and J are TRBV4-3 and TRBJ2-7; TRBD2 is a possible D gene (7 bases). V was pared by 4 bases and J by 5 bases, with 18 bases between. Germline CDR1 and CDR2: LGHNA and YSLEER. The CDR3 is 15 residues long. CDR3 sequence reads: CASSLQGRGTDEQYF. The CDR3 DNA reads TGCGCCAGCAGCCTCCAGGGGAGGGGAACCGACGAGCAGTACTTC.

As regards this clone: This sample also contains other DNA sequences that code for the same CDR3. The chain uses TRBV7-2 and TRBJ1-5, with TRBD1 matching over 9 bases. V gave up 0 bases and J gave up 6 bases; unmatched junction bases: 6. Per the germline V gene, CDR1 is SGHTA and CDR2 is FQGNSA. The CDR3 loop spans 16 amino acids. The CDR3 protein is CASSLAGQGFVQPQHF. For the CDR3, the DNA is TGTGCCAGCAGCTTAGCGGGACAGGGTTTTGTTCAGCCCCAGCATTTT.

With regard to this clone: The same CDR3 also results from other DNA sequences found in this sample. The rearrangement joins TRBV7-2 to TRBJ1-2; perhaps TRBD1 as D (6 bases). This CDR3 region has 13 residues. V lost 5 bases and J 2 bases, leaving 9 bases between the germline ends. The germline V gene encodes CDR1 SGHTA and CDR2 FQGNSA. The CDR3 region is CASSPDRNYGYTF. The DNA for the CDR3 is TGTGCCAGCAGCCCGGACAGAAACTATGGCTACACCTTC.

This clone was detected a few times. The J gene is TRBJ2-3, the V gene TRBV11-3, with a weak D call TRBD2 (6 bases). Germline V CDR1 and CDR2: SGHNT, YENEEA. The CDR3 runs to 14 residues. Deletions cut 3 bases from V and 2 bases from J, with 9 bases between. The CDR3 DNA is TGTGCCAGCAGCTTTTGGACTAACACAGATACGCAGTATTTT. This codes for CASSFWTNTDTQYF.

The CDR3 reads CASSDQGNTEAFF. The CDR3 DNA sequence: TGTGCCAGCAGCGACCAGGGGAACACTGAAGCTTTCTTT. The chain links TRBV6-5 to TRBJ1-1; D is perhaps TRBD1 (5 bases). CDR1 is MNHEY, CDR2 SVGAGI, per germline. This CDR3 contains 13 residues. V was trimmed by 6 bases and J by 1 base, leaving 9 bases between them.

The V and J genes are TRBV15 and TRBJ1-4, with D possibly being TRBD1 (5 bases). V lost 2 bases, J lost 7 bases, and 17 bases lay in between. The CDR3 contains 16 residues. Per the germline V gene, CDR1 is LNHNV and CDR2 is YYDKDF (reference sequence). CDR3 amino acids: CATSRPRAGSGEKLFF. DNA of the CDR3: TGTGCCACCAGCAGACCGAGAGCAGGGTCGGGTGAAAAACTGTTTTTT.

The J gene is TRBJ1-5, the V gene TRBV2; TRBD1 aligns across 8 bases. J lost 6 bases, V lost 3 bases, and 4 bases had no gene match. CDR1 is SNHLY, CDR2 FYNNEI, per germline. The CDR3 runs 14 residues. The CDR3 coding sequence is TGTGCCAGCAGTGACGACAGGGGCGGTCAGCCCCAGCATTTT. It is translated as CASSDDRGGQPQHF.

V and J are TRBV4-3 and TRBJ2-2; 7 bases match TRBD1. From germline, CDR1 is LGHNA and CDR2 YSLEER. The CDR3 runs 18 residues. V shed 0 bases, J shed 4 bases, and the junction held 11 bases outside the gene matches. CDR3 sequence: CASSQDGTDPWGTGELFF. The CDR3 DNA reads as TGCGCCAGCAGCCAAGATGGGACAGATCCCTGGGGCACCGGGGAGCTGTTTTTT.

The chain has TRBV14 and TRBJ2-1, with 9 positions matching TRBD2. This CDR3 comprises 18 residues. The trim removed 1 base at V and 8 bases at J, leaving 15 bases unmatched. Germline V gene data show CDR1 as SGHDN and CDR2 as FVKESK. CDR3 DNA: TGTGCCAGCAGCCAAGGTGCGGGAGGGCCTGCGGGGTACGATGAGCAGTTCTTC. Encoded protein: CASSQGAGGPAGYDEQFF.

This chain connects TRBV4-3 to TRBJ1-1; a possible D gene is TRBD1 (6 bases). This CDR3 has 15 residues. Germline-derived CDR1 and CDR2 are LGHNA and YSLEER. Trimming pared 0 bases from V and 2 bases from J, leaving 10 bases between. CDR3 nucleotides: TGCGCCAGCAGCCAAGATCGGGGGGCAAACACTGAAGCTTTCTTT. It yields the protein CASSQDRGANTEAFF.

V usage is TRBV28 and J usage is TRBJ1-5; D is unresolved. V was clipped by 2 bases and J by 0 bases, with 11 bases between them. The CDR3 sequence is 16 residues long. The germline V gene has CDR1 MDHEN and CDR2 SYDVKM. The CDR3 is CASSLHAGNSNQPQHF. The DNA for the CDR3 is TGTGCCAGCAGTTTACATGCGGGGAATAGCAATCAGCCCCAGCATTTT.

This clone was observed once. The chain uses TRBV7-5 and TRBJ1-2; the DNA was not compared with TRBD1, the D call given in the table. TRBV7-5 is tagged as a pseudogene. The CDR3 extends over 17 amino acids. This CDR3 reads CARSHPIDRLKTHGYTF. The CDR3 DNA sequence: TGTGCCAGAAGCCACCCCATAGACAGGCTCAAGACCCATGGCTACACCTTC.

The CDR3 nucleotides are TGTGCCAGCAGTCCCAGACAGCAGGCTAACTATGGCTACACCTTC. Residues: CASSPRQQANYGYTF. V and J are TRBV28 and TRBJ1-2; D might be TRBD1 (5 bases). The CDR3 loop spans 15 amino acids. Germline loops: CDR1 MDHEN, CDR2 SYDVKM. V was pared by 5 bases and J by 0 bases, with 13 bases between.

The V call is TRBV5-1, the J call TRBJ1-5, with D possibly being TRBD1 (5 bases). The CDR3 sequence is 15 residues long. Trimming removed 4 bases at V and 5 bases at J, with 16 bases between. CDR1 and CDR2 from the germline V gene are SGHRS and YFSETQ. The CDR3: CASSPWGGEDQPQHF. The CDR3 DNA reads as TGCGCCAGCAGCCCGTGGGGGGGGGAGGATCAGCCCCAGCATTTT. The complete variable domain, with remaining parts taken from reference TRBV5-1 and TRBJ1-5, reads KAGVTQTPRYLIKTRGQQVTLSCSPISGHRSVSWYQQTPGQGLQFLFEYFSETQRNKGNFPGRFSGRQFSNSRSEMNVSTLELGDSALYLCASSPWGGEDQPQHFGDGTRLSIL.

V usage is TRBV11-3 and J usage is TRBJ2-1, with TRBD2 matching over 12 bases. CDR3 length equals 17 residues. With V trimmed by 3 bases and J by 3 bases, 6 bases remained unmatched. CDR1 and CDR2 (germline): SGHNT, YENEEA. CDR3: CASSFGLAGSGYNEQFF. The DNA for the CDR3 is TGTGCCAGCAGCTTCGGACTAGCGGGGTCCGGCTACAATGAGCAGTTCTTC.

The V gene is TRBV29-1, the J gene TRBJ2-1; 8 bases map to TRBD2. Germline V gene sequence: CDR1 SQVTM, CDR2 ANQGSEA. J was trimmed by 7 bases and V by 7 bases; bases with no gene match: 3. This CDR3 has 11 amino acids. The CDR3 loop is CSAGRENEQFF. CDR3 sequence (DNA): TGCAGCGCCGGGAGGGAGAATGAGCAGTTCTTC.